The 16 T cell receptor beta chains listed next were all sequenced from one sample in a study of shared clonotypes between healthy human individuals. Data came from immunoSEQ multiplex PCR; TCRdb stores just in-frame clones and leaves some out. In the table there are approximately 980,000 clones, approximately 76% of which are singletons. Sequenced input: memory CD4+ T cells sorted from blood. Subset defined: CD45RA-negative fraction. These receptor sequences come from a man younger than 35 in good health.

About this clone: A read error may explain this, as a much larger clone is one base away. The chain is built from TRBV27 and TRBJ2-5; D unclear. Trimming cost V 6 bases and J 2 bases, with 16 bases left between them. The CDR3 has 15 residues. CDR1 and CDR2 (germline): MNHEY, SMNVEV (reference sequence). This CDR3 is CASRKSENLQETQYF. The CDR3 nucleotides are TGTGCCAGCAGGAAGAGCGAGAATCTTCAAGAGACCCAGTACTTC.

The chain joins TRBV6-1 to TRBJ1-1; D unresolved. CDR1 MNHNS and CDR2 SASEGT come from the germline V gene. The CDR3 loop spans 13 amino acids. With 2 bases removed from V and 11 bases from J, the gap between germline ends came to 15 bases. CDR3 residues: CASSEISSARAFF. The CDR3 coding sequence is TGTGCCAGCAGTGAAATTTCCTCTGCCCGGGCTTTCTTT.

This clone was seen more than once but under ten times. The gene calls are TRBV18 and TRBJ1-5; D is unclear. V dropped 3 bases and J dropped 3 bases, with 9 bases sitting between them. This CDR3 region has 14 residues. CDR1 is KGHSH, CDR2 LQKENI, per germline. The CDR3 nucleotides are TGTGCCAGCTCACCGGACGGTGTCAATCAGCCCCAGCATTTT. This encodes CASSPDGVNQPQHF.

The chain employs TRBV28 and TRBJ2-3, with D tentatively TRBD1 (6 bases). The CDR3 covers 15 residues. V shed 4 bases and J shed 0 bases, with 11 bases lying between them. Germline assignment: CDR1 MDHEN and CDR2 SYDVKM. The CDR3 coding sequence is TGTGCCAGCAGTTCCCCCGGACAGAGCACAGATACGCAGTATTTT. Amino acid sequence: CASSSPGQSTDTQYF. The full variable domain, its missing parts supplied by reference TRBV28 and TRBJ2-3, is DVKVTQSSRYLVKRTGEKVFLECVQDMDHENMFWYRQDPGLGLRLIYFSYDVKMKEKGDIPEGYSVSREKKERFSLILESASTNQTSMYLCASSSPGQSTDTQYFGPGTRLTVL.

This clone appeared a single time. The chain employs TRBV4-1 and TRBJ2-3; D remains ambiguous. This CDR3 is 16 amino acids long. V gave up 0 bases and J gave up 2 bases, with 12 bases separating them. Germline V gives CDR1 MGHRA, CDR2 YSYEKL. CDR3 amino acids: CASSQDLGLYTDTQYF. DNA of the CDR3: TGCGCCAGCAGCCAAGATCTCGGTCTTTACACAGATACGCAGTATTTT.

This clone was observed a handful of times. The chain has TRBV7-9 and TRBJ2-3, with TRBD2 matching over 9 bases. The V and J ends lost 7 bases and 5 bases, in that order; junction bases with no gene match: 7. Germline assignment: CDR1 SEHNR and CDR2 FQNEAQ (reference sequence). This CDR3 is 14 amino acids long. The CDR3 region is CASTIAGVGDTQYF. In DNA form, the CDR3 reads TGTGCCAGCACCATAGCGGGAGTCGGAGATACGCAGTATTTT.

This clone has just one count. V usage is TRBV27 and J usage is TRBJ2-7, with TRBD1 matching over 9 bases. The CDR3 consists of 15 residues. From germline, CDR1 is MNHEY and CDR2 SMNVEV (reference sequence). V trimming: 4 bases; J trimming: 1 base; junction bases outside the gene matches: 5. The CDR3 DNA follows: TGTGCCAGCAGTTCAGGACAGGGGAATTCCTACGAGCAGTACTTC. Protein product: CASSSGQGNSYEQYF.

The chain is built from TRBV27 and TRBJ1-6; no clear D gene. CDR3 length: 22 residues. V shed 7 bases and J shed 0 bases, with 31 bases lying between them. CDR1 is MNHEY and CDR2 is SMNVEV in the germline V gene (reference sequence). For the CDR3, the DNA is TGTGCCAGCATTACAAGACCGGTCTTACCTTCATACCGGAGCTCCTATAATTCACCCCTCCACTTT. Translated, it gives CASITRPVLPSYRSSYNSPLHF.

The gene calls are TRBV28 and TRBJ2-6, with 11 nucleotides matching TRBD1. Germline CDR1 reads MDHEN; CDR2 reads SYDVKM. The CDR3 runs to 15 residues. The V and J ends lost 11 bases and 4 bases, in that order; junction bases with no gene match: 7. CDR3 sequence: CAAGTGGAGANVLTF. In nucleotides, the CDR3 is TGTGCCGCCGGGACAGGGGGGGCAGGGGCCAACGTCCTGACTTTC. Combining the CDR3 with reference TRBV28 and TRBJ2-6 gives the whole variable domain DVKVTQSSRYLVKRTGEKVFLECVQDMDHENMFWYRQDPGLGLRLIYFSYDVKMKEKGDIPEGYSVSREKKERFSLILESASTNQTSMYLCAAGTGGAGANVLTFGAGSRLTVL.

The chain couples TRBV15 to TRBJ1-5, with D perhaps TRBD1 (5 bases). The length of the CDR3 is 15 residues. CDR1 LNHNV and CDR2 YYDKDF come from the germline V gene (reference sequence). V was shortened by 1 base and J by 2 bases, with 9 bases between the two germline ends. The CDR3 region has the DNA TGTGCCACCAGCAGAGGGGGGACGGGCAATCAGCCCCAGCATTTT. Encoded protein: CATSRGGTGNQPQHF.

In nucleotides, the CDR3 is TGTGCCAGCAGTTTATCGGTACAGGGGGCTGGCTACACCTTC. Protein product: CASSLSVQGAGYTF. This chain uses TRBV27 with TRBJ1-2; 9 bases agree with TRBD1. The CDR3 is 14 amino acids. CDR1 is MNHEY and CDR2 is SMNVEV in the germline V gene (reference sequence). The V segment lost 0 bases and the J segment 7 bases; nucleotides outside the gene matches: 3.

This clone was detected once. The CDR3 DNA reads as TGCAGCGTTGAAGATGCGCAAGGACAGGAGTATGGCTACACCTTC. Translating it yields CSVEDAQGQEYGYTF. The chain has TRBV29-1 and TRBJ1-2, with TRBD1 identical over 7 bases. The CDR3 contains 15 residues. Germline V gene lookup returns CDR1 SQVTM and CDR2 ANQGSEA. V gave up 0 bases and J gave up 5 bases; unmatched junction bases: 9. The complete variable domain, with remaining parts taken from reference TRBV29-1 and TRBJ1-2, reads SAVISQKPSRDICQRGTSLTIQCQVDSQVTMMFWYRQQPGQSLTLIATANQGSEATYESGFVIDKFPISRPNLTFSTLTVSNMSPEDSSIYLCSVEDAQGQEYGYTFGSGTRLTVV.

The gene calls are TRBV7-2 and TRBJ2-3; D gene ambiguous. Germline CDR1 is SGHTA and CDR2 is FQGNSA. CDR3 size: 15 residues. V shed 5 bases and J shed 2 bases, with 14 bases lying between them. Here the CDR3 DNA reads TGTGCCAGCAGCCGTAGGGTGCCATCCACAGATACGCAGTATTTT. Its protein product is CASSRRVPSTDTQYF.

The V call is TRBV5-1, the J call TRBJ2-1, with 9 bases identical to TRBD2. V was pared by 5 bases and J by 5 bases, with 8 bases of the junction left unmatched. CDR3 length: 15 residues. The germline gives CDR1 SGHRS, CDR2 YFSETQ. CDR3 region: CASRQWLAGNNEQFF. In DNA form, the CDR3 reads TGCGCCAGCAGACAGTGGCTAGCGGGGAACAATGAGCAGTTCTTC. Full variable domain (outside the CDR3, taken from reference TRBV5-1 and TRBJ2-1): KAGVTQTPRYLIKTRGQQVTLSCSPISGHRSVSWYQQTPGQGLQFLFEYFSETQRNKGNFPGRFSGRQFSNSRSEMNVSTLELGDSALYLCASRQWLAGNNEQFFGPGTRLTVL.

Details on this clone: The identical CDR3 is also encoded by other nucleotide sequences in the sample. The V call is TRBV7-2, the J call TRBJ1-5; TRBD1 might be the D (6 bases). CDR3 length equals 14 residues. From germline, CDR1 is SGHTA and CDR2 FQGNSA. Trimming cost V 1 base and J 4 bases, with 8 bases left between them. The CDR3 loop is CASSLEQGNQPQHF. The CDR3 DNA sequence: TGTGCCAGCAGCTTAGAACAGGGTAATCAGCCCCAGCATTTT.

The chain recombines TRBV28 with TRBJ2-6; D is perhaps TRBD2 (5 bases). The CDR3 spans 17 residues. Germline V CDR1 and CDR2: MDHEN, SYDVKM. V was trimmed by 7 bases and J by 0 bases, leaving 16 bases between them. The CDR3 here is CASTPSTGNSGANVLTF. The DNA for the CDR3 is TGTGCCAGCACTCCGTCAACGGGAAACTCTGGGGCCAACGTCCTGACTTTC. The variable domain in full, completed from reference TRBV28 and TRBJ2-6, reads DVKVTQSSRYLVKRTGEKVFLECVQDMDHENMFWYRQDPGLGLRLIYFSYDVKMKEKGDIPEGYSVSREKKERFSLILESASTNQTSMYLCASTPSTGNSGANVLTFGAGSRLTVL.